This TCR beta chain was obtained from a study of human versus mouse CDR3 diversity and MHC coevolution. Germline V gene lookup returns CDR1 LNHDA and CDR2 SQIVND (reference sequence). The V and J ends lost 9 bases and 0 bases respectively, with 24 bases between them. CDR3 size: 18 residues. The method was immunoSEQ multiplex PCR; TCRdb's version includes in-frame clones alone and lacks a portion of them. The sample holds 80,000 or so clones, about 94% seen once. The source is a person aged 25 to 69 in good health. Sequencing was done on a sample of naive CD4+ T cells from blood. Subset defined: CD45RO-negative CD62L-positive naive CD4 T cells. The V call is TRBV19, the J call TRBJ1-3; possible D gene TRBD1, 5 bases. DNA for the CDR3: TGTGCCAGCGCGGTCAGGGAAAGCTTCGATATCTCTGGAAACACCATATATTTT. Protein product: CASAVRESFDISGNTIYF.